This T cell receptor beta chain was recorded in a study of cytomegalovirus exposure and HLA in healthy donors. Notes on the study in general: Sequences of the TCR beta chain were said to predict the HLA-A and HLA-B alleles of most subjects accurately. Common viral pathogens seemed, in a later analysis, to connect with several of the most significant clusters. Most observed TCR sequences were rare, whereas some public TCRs were detected in many donors.

Germline V gene sequence: CDR1 LGHNA, CDR2 YSLEER. The CDR3 consists of 13 residues. The V end lost 0 bases, the J end lost 6 bases, and 9 bases lay between the germline ends. The PCR used 60 Vbeta and 13 Jbeta primers. Using immunoSEQ multiplex PCR, the repertoire was profiled, and TCRdb retains in-frame clones only, with some absent. The table includes 100,000 or so clones, over 65% detected once. A remark on this clone: No antigen is known for it.

J is TRBJ2-7 and V is TRBV4-3, with D unresolved. This TCR derives from a woman aged 35 to 49 in good health and CMV-seropositive. Input material: PBMCs. In nucleotides, the CDR3 is TGCGCCAGCAGCCAAGAGGCGGAAACCGAGCAGTACTTC. Translated, it gives CASSQEAETEQYF.